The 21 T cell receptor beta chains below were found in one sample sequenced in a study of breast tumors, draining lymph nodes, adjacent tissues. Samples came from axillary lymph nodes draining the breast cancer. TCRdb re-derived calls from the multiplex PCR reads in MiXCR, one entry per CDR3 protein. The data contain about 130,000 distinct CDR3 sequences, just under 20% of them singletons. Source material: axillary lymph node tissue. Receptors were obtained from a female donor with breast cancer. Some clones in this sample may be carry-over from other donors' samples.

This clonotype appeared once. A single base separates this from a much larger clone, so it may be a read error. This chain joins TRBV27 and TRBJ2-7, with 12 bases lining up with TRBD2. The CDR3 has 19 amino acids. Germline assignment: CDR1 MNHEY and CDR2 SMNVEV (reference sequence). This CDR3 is CASGRTSGVSVLSNYGQYF. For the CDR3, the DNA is TGTGCCAGCGGGCGGACTAGCGGGGTTAGTGTGCTCTCGAATTACGGGCAGTACTTC.

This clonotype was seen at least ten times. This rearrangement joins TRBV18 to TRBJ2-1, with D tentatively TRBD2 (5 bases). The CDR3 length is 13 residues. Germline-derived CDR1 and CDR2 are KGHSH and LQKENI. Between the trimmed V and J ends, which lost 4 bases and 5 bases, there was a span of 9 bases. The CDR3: CASSRVGDNEQFF. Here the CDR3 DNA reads TGTGCCAGCTCACGGGTCGGGGACAATGAGCAGTTCTTC.

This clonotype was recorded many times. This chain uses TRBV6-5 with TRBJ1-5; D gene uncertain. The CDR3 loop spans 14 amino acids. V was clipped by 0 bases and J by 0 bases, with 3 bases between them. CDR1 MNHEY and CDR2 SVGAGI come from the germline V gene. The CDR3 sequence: CASSYSSSNQPQHF. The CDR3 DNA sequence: TGTGCCAGCAGTTACTCTTCTAGCAATCAGCCCCAGCATTTT.

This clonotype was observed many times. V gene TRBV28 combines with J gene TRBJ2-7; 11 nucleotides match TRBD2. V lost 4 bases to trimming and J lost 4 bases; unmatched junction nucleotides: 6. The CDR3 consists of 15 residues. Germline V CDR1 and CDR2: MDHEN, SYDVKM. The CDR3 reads CASSSRTSGLYEQYF. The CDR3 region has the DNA TGTGCCAGCAGTTCTCGGACTAGCGGGCTATACGAGCAGTACTTC.

CDR3: CASRGGSGRSRYF. In DNA, the CDR3 is TGTGCCAGCAGAGGGGGTAGCGGGAGATCGCGGTACTTC. V and J are TRBV2 and TRBJ2-4, with TRBD2 identical over 9 bases. Germline assignment: CDR1 SNHLY and CDR2 FYNNEI. The V segment lost 6 bases and the J segment 15 bases; nucleotides outside the gene matches: 12. The length of the CDR3 is 13 residues.

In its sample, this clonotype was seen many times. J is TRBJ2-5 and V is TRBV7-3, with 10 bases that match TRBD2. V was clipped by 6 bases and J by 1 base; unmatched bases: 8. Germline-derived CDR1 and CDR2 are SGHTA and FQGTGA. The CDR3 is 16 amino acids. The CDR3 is CASSRGSGRGQETQYF. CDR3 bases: TGTGCCAGCAGTAGGGGCAGCGGGAGGGGCCAAGAGACCCAGTACTTC. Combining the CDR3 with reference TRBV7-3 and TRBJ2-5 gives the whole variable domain GAGVSQTPSNKVTEKGKYVELRCDPISGHTALYWYRQSLGQGPEFLIYFQGTGAADDSGLPNDRFFAVRPEGSVSTLKIQRTERGDSAVYLCASSRGSGRGQETQYFGPGTRLLVL.

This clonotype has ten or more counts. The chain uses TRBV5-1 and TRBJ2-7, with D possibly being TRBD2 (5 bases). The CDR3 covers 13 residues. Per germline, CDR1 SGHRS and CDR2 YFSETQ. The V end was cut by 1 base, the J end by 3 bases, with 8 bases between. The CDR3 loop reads CASSLREGYEQYF. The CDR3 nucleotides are TGCGCCAGCAGCTTGCGGGAAGGCTACGAGCAGTACTTC.

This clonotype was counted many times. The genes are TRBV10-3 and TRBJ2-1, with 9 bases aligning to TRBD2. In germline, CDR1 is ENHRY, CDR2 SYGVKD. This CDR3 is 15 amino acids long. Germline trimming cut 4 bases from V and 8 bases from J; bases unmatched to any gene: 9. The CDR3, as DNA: TGTGCCATCAGTGGCTTAGGGACTAGCCGAGATGAGCAGTTCTTC. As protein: CAISGLGTSRDEQFF.

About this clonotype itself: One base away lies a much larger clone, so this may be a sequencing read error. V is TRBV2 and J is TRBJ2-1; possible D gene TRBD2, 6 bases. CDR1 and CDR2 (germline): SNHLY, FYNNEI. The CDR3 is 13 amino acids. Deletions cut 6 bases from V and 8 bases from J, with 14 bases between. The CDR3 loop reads CASRQTRSDEQFF. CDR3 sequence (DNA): TGTGCCAGCAGACAGACTAGATCAGATGAGCAGTTCTTC.

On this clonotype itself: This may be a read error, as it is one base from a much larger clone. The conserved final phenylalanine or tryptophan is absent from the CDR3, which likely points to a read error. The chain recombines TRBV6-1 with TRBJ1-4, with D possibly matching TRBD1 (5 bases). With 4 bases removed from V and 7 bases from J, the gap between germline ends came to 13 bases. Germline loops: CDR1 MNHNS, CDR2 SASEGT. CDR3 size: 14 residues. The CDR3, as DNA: TGTGCCAGCAGTGGGTGGCAGGGCACTGAAAAACTGTTTTCT. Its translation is CASSGWQGTEKLFS.

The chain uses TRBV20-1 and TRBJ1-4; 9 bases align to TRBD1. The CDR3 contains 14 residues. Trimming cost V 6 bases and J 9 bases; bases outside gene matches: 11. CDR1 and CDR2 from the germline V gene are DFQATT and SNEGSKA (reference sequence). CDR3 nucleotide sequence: TGCAGTGCGACTCGACAGGGGGTGAAGAAAAAACTGTTTTTT. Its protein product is CSATRQGVKKKLFF.

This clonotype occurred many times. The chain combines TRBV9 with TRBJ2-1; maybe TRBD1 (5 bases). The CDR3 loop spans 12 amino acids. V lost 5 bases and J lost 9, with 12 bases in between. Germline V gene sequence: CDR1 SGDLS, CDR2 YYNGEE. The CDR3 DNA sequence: TGTGCCAGCAGTGCAGGGTTCACTGAGCAGTTCTTC. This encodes CASSAGFTEQFF.

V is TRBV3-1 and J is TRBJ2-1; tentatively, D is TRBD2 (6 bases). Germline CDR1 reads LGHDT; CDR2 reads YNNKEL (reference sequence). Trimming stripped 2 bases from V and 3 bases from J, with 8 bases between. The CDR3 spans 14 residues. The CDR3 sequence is CASSQTGVYNEQFF. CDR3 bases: TGTGCCAGCAGCCAAACGGGGGTCTACAATGAGCAGTTCTTC.

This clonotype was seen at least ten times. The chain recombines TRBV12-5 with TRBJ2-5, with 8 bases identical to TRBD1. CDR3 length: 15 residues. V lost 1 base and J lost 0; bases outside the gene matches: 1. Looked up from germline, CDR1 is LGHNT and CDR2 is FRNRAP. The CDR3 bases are TGTGCTAGTGGTTTGGGACAGGGGAACCAAGAGACCCAGTACTTC. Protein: CASGLGQGNQETQYF.

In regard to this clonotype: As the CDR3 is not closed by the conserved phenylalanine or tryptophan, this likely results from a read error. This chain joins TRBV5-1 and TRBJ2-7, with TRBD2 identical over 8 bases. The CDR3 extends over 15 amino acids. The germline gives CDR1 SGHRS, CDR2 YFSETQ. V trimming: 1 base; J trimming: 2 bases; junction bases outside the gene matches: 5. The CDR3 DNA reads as TGCGCCAGCAGCTTGACCAGCGGGAGCACCTACGAGCAGTACTTG. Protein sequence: CASSLTSGSTYEQYL.

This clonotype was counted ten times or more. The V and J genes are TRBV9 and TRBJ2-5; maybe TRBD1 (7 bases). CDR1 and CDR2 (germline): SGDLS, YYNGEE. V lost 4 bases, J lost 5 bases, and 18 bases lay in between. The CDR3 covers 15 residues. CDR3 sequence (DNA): TGTGCCAGCAGCAAGGACAGGACTAACGGGGAGACCCAGTACTTC. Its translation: CASSKDRTNGETQYF.

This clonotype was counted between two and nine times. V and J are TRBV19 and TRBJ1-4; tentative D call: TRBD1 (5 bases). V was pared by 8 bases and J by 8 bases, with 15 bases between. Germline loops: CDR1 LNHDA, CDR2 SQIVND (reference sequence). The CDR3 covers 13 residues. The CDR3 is CASGRSGREKLFF. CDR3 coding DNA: TGTGCCAGTGGTCGGTCAGGGAGAGAAAAACTGTTTTTT.

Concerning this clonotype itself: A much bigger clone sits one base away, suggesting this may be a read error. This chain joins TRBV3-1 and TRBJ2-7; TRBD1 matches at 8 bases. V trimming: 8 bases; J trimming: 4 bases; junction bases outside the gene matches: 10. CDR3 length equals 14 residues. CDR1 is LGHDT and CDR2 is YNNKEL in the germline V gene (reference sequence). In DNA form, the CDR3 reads TGTGCCAGCGGTTACGACAGGGGTAGGTACGAGCAGTACTTC. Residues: CASGYDRGRYEQYF.

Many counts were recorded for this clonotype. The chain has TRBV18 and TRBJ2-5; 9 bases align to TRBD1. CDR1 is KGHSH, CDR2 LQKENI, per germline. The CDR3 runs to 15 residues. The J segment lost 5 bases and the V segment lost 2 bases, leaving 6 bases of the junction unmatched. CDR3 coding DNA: TGTGCCAGCTCACCATCGGGACAGGGCTCGGAGACCCAGTACTTC. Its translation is CASSPSGQGSETQYF.

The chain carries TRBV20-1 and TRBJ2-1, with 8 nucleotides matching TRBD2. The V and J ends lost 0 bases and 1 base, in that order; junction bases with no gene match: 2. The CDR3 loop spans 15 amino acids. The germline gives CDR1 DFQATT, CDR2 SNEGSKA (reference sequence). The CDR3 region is CSARDGGRSYNEQFF. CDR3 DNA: TGCAGTGCTAGAGACGGCGGGAGGTCCTACAATGAGCAGTTCTTC.

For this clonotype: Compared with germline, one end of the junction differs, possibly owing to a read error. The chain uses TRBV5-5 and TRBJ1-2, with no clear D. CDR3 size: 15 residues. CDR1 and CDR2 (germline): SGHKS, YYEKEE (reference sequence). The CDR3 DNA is TGTGCCAGCAGCCCAGGCTGGGCAGCTAACTATGGCCACACCTTC. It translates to CASSPGWAANYGHTF. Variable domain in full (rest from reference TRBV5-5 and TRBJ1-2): DAGVTQSPTHLIKTRGQQVTLRCSPISGHKSVSWYQQVLGQGPQFIFQYYEKEERGRGNFPDRFSARQFPNYSSELNVNALLLGDSALYLCASSPGWAANYGHTFGSGTRLTVV.